This TCR beta chain was identified during a study of early T cells in non-severe SARS-CoV-2 infection. Study-wide background: Sequencing was performed on bulk RNA from unsorted whole blood, leaving chains unpaired.

Study observations and caveats: Comparison of clonotypes with VDJdb favored anti-spike CD8 responses while missing private and CD4 specificities.

The TCR library protocol was used to attach unique molecular identifiers. These identifiers were attached to individual cDNA molecules. TCRdb itself ran the 5' RACE reads through MiXCR, one entry per CDR3 protein. Of under 20,000 distinct CDR3 sequences listed, around 5.1% are singletons. Germline V gene data show CDR1 as SGHVS and CDR2 as FQNEAQ. This CDR3 has 15 amino acids. The ends were cut back, 5 bases at V and 3 bases at J, with 14 bases in the middle. In this sample, this clonotype turned up many times. The antigen is not known. This chain joins TRBV7-8 and TRBJ2-1; the D is unclear. The sequenced sample was whole blood. This TCR was sampled from an adult who was a healthcare worker with PCR-confirmed SARS-CoV-2 infection or an uninfected control (not recorded which). CDR3 loop: CASSPRTEDYNEQFF. CDR3 nucleotide sequence: TGTGCCAGCAGCCCGCGAACCGAGGACTACAATGAGCAGTTCTTC.